This is a list of T cell receptor beta chains from one sample in a study of cytomegalovirus exposure and HLA in healthy donors. Produced via immunoSEQ multiplex PCR; TCRdb's table is partial and in-frame only. This repertoire shows about 190,000 clones, 70% to 75% found once; its top ten account for 4% to 5%. Sequencing used PBMCs. These receptors all stem from a man aged 25 to 45 in good health and CMV-seropositive. Both conserved end residues are trimmed from each CDR3. The D gene is left open where the match is weak.

J gene: TRBJ2-1; V gene: TRBV7-3; D gene: TRBD2; CDR3 protein: ASSQSSGNEQF
J gene: TRBJ2-3; V gene: TRBV10-3; D gene: TRBD2; CDR3 protein: AIRLAGLTDTQY
J gene: TRBJ2-1; V gene: TRBV11-2; D gene: NA; CDR3 protein: ASSSKVGYEQF
J gene: TRBJ2-7; V gene: TRBV19; D gene: TRBD2; CDR3 protein: ASSGRPTYEQY
J gene: TRBJ1-5; V gene: TRBV9; D gene: TRBD1; CDR3 protein: ASSPGTGLNQPQH
J gene: TRBJ2-3; V gene: TRBV9; D gene: NA; CDR3 protein: ASSPYASGSTDTQY
J gene: TRBJ2-7; V gene: TRBV7-9; D gene: NA; CDR3 protein: ASSFRTPSSYEQY
J gene: TRBJ2-1; V gene: TRBV7-3; D gene: TRBD1; CDR3 protein: ASSSDRRGDEQF
J gene: TRBJ1-5; V gene: TRBV4-1; D gene: NA; CDR3 protein: ASSPSVADQPQH
J gene: TRBJ2-3; V gene: TRBV15; D gene: TRBD1; CDR3 protein: ATSRASRQGGTDTQY
J gene: TRBJ2-1; V gene: TRBV5-1; D gene: TRBD2; CDR3 protein: ASSQRLAGGSSEQF
J gene: TRBJ2-7; V gene: TRBV27; D gene: TRBD1; CDR3 protein: ASSPRGTGGLNEQY
J gene: TRBJ2-5; V gene: TRBV9; D gene: TRBD2; CDR3 protein: ASSPSGGGARETQY